The rows below give T cell receptor beta chains drawn from one sample of a study of chemoradiotherapy in HPV16-positive cancers. Method: immunoSEQ multiplex PCR; TCRdb's copy keeps in-frame clones and lacks some. This repertoire shows approximately 15,000 clones, over 70% found once; its top ten account for roughly a tenth. This specimen was collected from a patient who underwent chemoradiotherapy. The receptors stem from a human donor with HPV-associated anogenital cancer. Both conserved end residues are part of each CDR3. D genes are given only for firm matches. The listing skips clone size in some rows; elsewhere it reads once, few, many or a size class.

>TRBV4-2|.|.|TRBJ1-5
CASSQGPPGSEGNQPQHF
TGTGCCAGCAGCCAAGGGCCTCCAGGGAGCGAAGGCAATCAGCCCCAGCATTTT
>TRBV19|TRBD2|.|TRBJ2-7
CASRGTSGGFYEQYF
TGTGCCAGTAGGGGGACTAGCGGGGGCTTCTACGAGCAGTACTTC
>TRBV7-9|.|.|TRBJ1-1
CASSLGDNTEAFF
TGTGCCAGCAGCTTAGGAGACAACACTGAAGCTTTCTTT
>TRBV27|.|.|TRBJ2-6
CASSLAAGGANVLTF
TGTGCCAGCAGTTTAGCAGCCGGGGGGGCCAACGTCCTGACTTTC
>TRBV6-5|.|.|TRBJ1-1
CASSYDRYTEAFF
TGTGCCAGCAGCTATGACAGATACACTGAAGCTTTCTTT
>TRBV7-2|.|.|TRBJ1-1
CASSLEGRATEAFF
TGTGCCAGCAGCTTAGAGGGCAGGGCGACTGAAGCTTTCTTT
>TRBV6-5|.|.|TRBJ1-1
CASSYSITLMNTEAFF
TGTGCCAGCAGTTACTCGATTACCCTTATGAACACTGAAGCTTTCTTT
>TRBV2|.|.|TRBJ1-2
CASRGGTGDYGYTF
TGTGCCAGCAGAGGCGGGACGGGGGACTATGGCTACACCTTC
>TRBV30|.|.|TRBJ1-4
CAWGSGSGGEKLFF
TGTGCCTGGGGCTCTGGTAGCGGAGGGGAAAAACTGTTTTTT
>TRBV28|.|.|TRBJ1-5
CASSLIRKPQHF
TGTGCCAGCAGTTTAATCCGGAAGCCCCAGCATTTT
>TRBV4-3|TRBD2|.|TRBJ2-1
CASSQDGLAGGYNEQFF
TGCGCCAGCAGCCAAGATGGACTAGCGGGGGGGTACAATGAGCAGTTCTTC
>TRBV6-1|.|.|TRBJ1-6
CATGPPNSPLHF
TGTGCCACGGGACCGCCTAATTCACCCCTCCACTTT
>TRBV6-5|.|.|TRBJ2-7
CASGRLDLGGHEQYF
TGTGCCAGCGGCCGTCTTGACCTCGGGGGCCACGAGCAGTACTTC
>TRBV7-6|.|.|TRBJ2-2
CASSLAGTGGGELFF
TGTGCCAGCAGCTTAGCCGGGACTGGCGGGGGGGAGCTGTTTTTT
>TRBV7-6|.|.|TRBJ1-6
CASSLRDKGSSYNSPLHF
TGTGCCAGCAGCTTAAGAGACAAGGGTAGCTCCTATAATTCACCCCTCCACTTT
>TRBV28|.|.|TRBJ1-2
CASSDIYGYTF
TGTGCCAGCAGTGACATATATGGCTACACCTTC
>TRBV4-3|.|few|TRBJ1-2
CASSQEPDYGYTF
TGCGCCAGCAGCCAAGAACCGGACTATGGCTACACCTTC
>TRBV28|.|once|TRBJ2-3
CAGSSRGTDTQYF
TGTGCCGGAAGTAGTCGGGGCACAGATACGCAGTATTTT
>TRBV30|TRBD1|.|TRBJ2-1
CAWSETGQGAYNEQFF
TGTGCCTGGAGTGAAACCGGACAGGGGGCCTACAATGAGCAGTTCTTC
>TRBV18|TRBD1|.|TRBJ1-2
CASSPMGQGRTNYGYTF
TGTGCCAGCTCACCAATGGGACAGGGTCGGACTAACTATGGCTACACCTTC
>TRBV2|.|.|TRBJ1-5
CASSRTQLNQPQHF
TGTGCCAGCAGCCGAACACAGCTGAATCAGCCCCAGCATTTT
>TRBV4-2|TRBD1|.|TRBJ2-3
CASSRGTGDKGDTQYF
TGTGCCAGCAGCCGTGGGACAGGGGATAAGGGAGATACGCAGTATTTT
>TRBV28|TRBD1|.|TRBJ2-7
CASSSTDRGLYEQYF
TGTGCCAGCAGTTCCACGGACAGGGGGCTCTACGAGCAGTACTTC
>TRBV2|.|.|TRBJ2-3
CASKAGANTDTQYF
TGTGCCAGCAAGGCGGGGGCGAACACAGATACGCAGTATTTT
>TRBV7-3|TRBD1|.|TRBJ2-2
CASMKTGDRPGVGELFF
TGTGCCAGCATGAAAACTGGGGACAGGCCGGGGGTCGGGGAGCTGTTTTTT
>TRBV30|.|.|TRBJ1-3
CAWETVSGNTIYF
TGTGCCTGGGAGACAGTCTCTGGAAACACCATATATTTT
>TRBV9|TRBD2|.|TRBJ2-5
CASSIDPSGGETQYF
TGTGCCAGCAGCATAGACCCTAGCGGGGGGGAGACCCAGTACTTC
>TRBV7-9|.|few|TRBJ2-2
CASSKETVTGELFF
TGTGCCAGCAGCAAAGAGACAGTTACCGGGGAGCTGTTTTTT
>TRBV5-1|.|.|TRBJ1-1
CASSLQSSEAFF
TGCGCCAGCAGCTTGCAATCTTCTGAAGCTTTCTTT
>TRBV29-1|TRBD2|.|TRBJ2-5
CSVAAGGQETQYF
TGCAGCGTTGCGGCGGGGGGGCAAGAGACCCAGTACTTC
>TRBV6-5|TRBD1|.|TRBJ1-5
CASSFTGASNQPQHF
TGTGCCAGCAGTTTTACAGGGGCCAGCAATCAGCCCCAGCATTTT
>TRBV21-1|.|.|TRBJ2-7
CASIYGDRPTSNAYEQYF
TGTGCCAGCATCTACGGGGACCGGCCCACCTCTAATGCCTACGAGCAGTACTTC
>TRBV5-4|TRBD2|.|TRBJ2-3
CASSFLAGDTDTQYF
TGTGCCAGCAGCTTCCTAGCGGGGGACACAGATACGCAGTATTTT
>TRBV27|.|.|TRBJ2-1
CASSLGREQFF
TGTGCCAGCAGTTTGGGGCGTGAGCAGTTCTTC
>TRBV5-4|.|once|TRBJ2-7
CASSSRDSSIDEQYF
TGTGCCAGCAGCTCGCGGGATTCGTCTATCGACGAGCAGTACTTC
>TRBV4-1|.|.|TRBJ2-6
CASSQGLSLSGANVLTF
TGCGCCAGCAGCCAAGGACTGTCACTCTCTGGGGCCAACGTCCTGACTTTC
>TRBV5-1|TRBD2|.|TRBJ2-1
CASSTAGGSYNEQFF
TGCGCCAGCAGCACGGCGGGGGGGTCCTACAATGAGCAGTTCTTC
>TRBV25-1|.|.|TRBJ1-1
CASSEYEGGGAFF
TGTGCCAGCAGTGAATATGAGGGGGGGGGAGCTTTCTTT
>TRBV6-5|.|.|TRBJ1-1
CASSYGQQNTEAFF
TGTGCCAGCAGTTACGGCCAGCAGAACACTGAAGCTTTCTTT
>TRBV5-6|.|.|TRBJ1-1
CASSLYTEAFF
TGTGCCAGCAGCTTATACACTGAAGCTTTCTTT
>TRBV4-1|TRBD1|.|TRBJ1-2
CASSQRGTGNDGYTF
TGCGCCAGCAGCCAAAGGGGGACAGGGAACGATGGCTACACCTTC
>TRBV23-1|TRBD1|.|TRBJ1-5
CASSQFHGRQGGQPQHF
TGCGCCAGCAGTCAATTCCACGGGAGACAGGGTGGACAGCCCCAGCATTTT
>TRBV4-2|.|once|TRBJ1-2
CASSHSLAGGLIYGYTF
TGTGCCAGCAGCCACAGCCTAGCAGGCGGTCTTATTTATGGCTACACCTTC
>TRBV4-2|.|.|TRBJ2-6
CASSQEWGPGANVLTF
TGTGCCAGCAGCCAAGAATGGGGGCCAGGGGCCAACGTCCTGACTTTC
>TRBV5-8|TRBD2|.|TRBJ2-1
CASRVGLAFREQFF
TGTGCCAGCAGAGTTGGACTAGCCTTTCGGGAGCAGTTCTTC
>TRBV27|TRBD1|.|TRBJ1-6
CASTDRGRSPLHF
TGTGCCAGCACGGACAGGGGAAGGTCACCCCTCCACTTT
>TRBV27|.|.|TRBJ1-2
CASSSGIPSLYGYTF
TGTGCCAGCAGTAGCGGTATCCCGTCCCTATATGGCTACACCTTC
>TRBV7-9|.|.|TRBJ1-4
CASSLHQTNEKLFF
TGTGCCAGCAGCCTACACCAAACTAATGAAAAACTGTTTTTT
>TRBV6-5|.|.|TRBJ2-2
CASSYDSGTGELFF
TGTGCCAGCAGTTACGACTCCGGAACCGGGGAGCTGTTTTTT
>TRBV9|.|.|TRBJ1-5
CASSVDGREGQPQHF
TGTGCCAGCAGCGTAGATGGCAGGGAAGGTCAGCCCCAGCATTTT
>TRBV5-5|.|once|TRBJ2-5
CASSLGLFKETQYF
TGTGCCAGCAGCTTAGGACTGTTTAAAGAGACCCAGTACTTC
>TRBV13|.|few|TRBJ1-2
CASSRGIGYGYTF
TGTGCCAGCAGTAGGGGCATCGGCTATGGCTACACCTTC
>TRBV19|.|.|TRBJ2-7
CASSIAAGFGNEQYF
TGTGCCAGTAGTATAGCGGCAGGGTTCGGCAACGAGCAGTACTTC
>TRBV5-4|.|.|TRBJ1-6
CASSFLTGGSNSPLHF
TGTGCCAGCAGCTTTCTCACCGGGGGGAGTAATTCACCCCTCCACTTT
>TRBV2|.|.|TRBJ1-5
CASSESGRGQPQHF
TGTGCCAGCAGTGAATCAGGGCGAGGGCAGCCCCAGCATTTT
>TRBV9|.|.|TRBJ1-1
CASSVGALRQGEAFF
TGTGCCAGCAGCGTGGGAGCCTTGCGCCAAGGTGAAGCTTTCTTT
>TRBV19|.|.|TRBJ1-5
CASSRGTTHQPQHF
TGTGCCAGTAGCCGGGGTACTACTCATCAGCCCCAGCATTTT
>TRBV5-1|.|.|TRBJ2-1
CASSSSGSYSYNEQFF
TGCGCCAGCAGCTCGTCTGGATCCTACTCCTACAATGAGCAGTTCTTC
>TRBV5-1|TRBD1|few|TRBJ1-3
CASSEGTAGNTIYF
TGCGCCAGCAGCGAAGGGACAGCAGGAAACACCATATATTTT
>TRBV7-9|TRBD2|.|TRBJ2-7
CASSWEGERDYEQYF
TGTGCCAGCAGCTGGGAGGGCGAACGGGACTACGAGCAGTACTTC